These 6 T cell receptor beta chains were sequenced from one sample in a study of cytomegalovirus exposure and HLA in healthy donors. Amplification used 60 Vbeta primers and 13 Jbeta primers. Using immunoSEQ multiplex PCR, the repertoire was profiled, and TCRdb retains in-frame clones only, with some absent. The table lists about 100,000 clones, with roughly 0.64% in the top ten. Sequencing was performed on PBMCs. Receptors were obtained from a man in his fifties or sixties in good health and CMV-seronegative.

Points on this clone: In the same sample, other DNA sequences code for this CDR3. V and J are TRBV9 and TRBJ2-3, with D unresolved. V lost 2 bases, J lost 2 bases, and 6 bases lay in between. This CDR3 comprises 13 residues. Germline V gene data show CDR1 as SGDLS and CDR2 as YYNGEE. The CDR3 DNA sequence: TGTGCCAGCAGCGTGGCCCTCACAGATACGCAGTATTTT. Translating it yields CASSVALTDTQYF.

This rearrangement joins TRBV13 to TRBJ2-1; 7 nucleotides match TRBD1. With 6 bases clipped from V and 1 base from J, the junction kept 6 bases outside the gene matches. Germline assignment: CDR1 PRHDT and CDR2 FYEKMQ (reference sequence). This CDR3 region has 15 residues. The CDR3 sequence is CASSSTGASYNEQFF. The CDR3 DNA is TGTGCCAGCAGTTCCACAGGGGCGTCCTACAATGAGCAGTTCTTC.

This sequence joins TRBV9 and TRBJ2-5; no firm D call. V was trimmed by 4 bases and J by 1 base, leaving 11 bases between them. CDR1 and CDR2 from the germline V gene are SGDLS and YYNGEE. CDR3 size: 14 residues. For the CDR3, the DNA is TGTGCCAGCAGCTTGAGTGGAGTCCAAGAGACCCAGTACTTC. It codes for CASSLSGVQETQYF.

This chain connects TRBV5-8 to TRBJ1-5; maybe TRBD1 (6 bases). Looked up from germline, CDR1 is SGHTS and CDR2 is YDEGEE. CDR3 length: 15 residues. V gave up 4 bases and J gave up 4 bases, with 15 bases separating them. CDR3 loop: CASSALLRGNQPQHF. CDR3 bases: TGTGCCAGCAGCGCGCTCCTTAGGGGGAATCAGCCCCAGCATTTT.

This chain uses TRBV6-5 with TRBJ1-3; weak D call: TRBD1 (6 bases). Germline loops: CDR1 MNHEY, CDR2 SVGAGI. Trimming removed 2 bases at V and 2 bases at J, with 10 bases between. The CDR3 spans 15 residues. DNA of the CDR3: TGTGCCAGCAGTTACAATTCAGGGGCTGGAAACACCATATATTTT. This codes for CASSYNSGAGNTIYF.

V gene TRBV29-1 combines with J gene TRBJ2-7, with 8 bases fitting TRBD1. This CDR3 is 14 amino acids long. CDR1 and CDR2 (germline): SQVTM, ANQGSEA. Losses at the gene ends were 6 bases for V and 3 bases for J; bases not matched to a gene: 10. CDR3 sequence (DNA): TGCAGCGTCAGTTTGGGGACAGGAAACTACGAGCAGTACTTC. Its protein product is CSVSLGTGNYEQYF.